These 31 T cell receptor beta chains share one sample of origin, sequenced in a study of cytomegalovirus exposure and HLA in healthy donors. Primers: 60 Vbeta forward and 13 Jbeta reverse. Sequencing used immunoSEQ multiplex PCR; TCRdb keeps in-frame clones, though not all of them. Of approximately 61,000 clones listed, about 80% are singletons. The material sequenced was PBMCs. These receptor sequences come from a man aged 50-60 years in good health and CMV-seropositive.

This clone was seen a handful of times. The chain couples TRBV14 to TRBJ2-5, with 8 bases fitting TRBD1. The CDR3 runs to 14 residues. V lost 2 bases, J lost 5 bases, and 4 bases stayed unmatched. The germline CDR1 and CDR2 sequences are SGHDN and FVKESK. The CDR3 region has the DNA TGTGCCAGCAGCCAAATACAGGGGGTTGAGACCCAGTACTTC. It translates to CASSQIQGVETQYF.

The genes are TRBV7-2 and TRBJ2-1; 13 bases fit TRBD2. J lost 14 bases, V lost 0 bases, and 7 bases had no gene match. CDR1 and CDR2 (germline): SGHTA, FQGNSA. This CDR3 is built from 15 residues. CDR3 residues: CASSLAPLAGGPKFF. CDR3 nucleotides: TGTGCCAGCAGCTTAGCCCCACTAGCGGGAGGGCCCAAGTTCTTC.

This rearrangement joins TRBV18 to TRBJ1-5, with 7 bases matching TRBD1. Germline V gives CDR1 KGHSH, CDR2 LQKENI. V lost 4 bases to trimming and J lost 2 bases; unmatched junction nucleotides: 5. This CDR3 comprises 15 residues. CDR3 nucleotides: TGTGCCAGCTCACTTGGGCAGGGGGGCAATCAGCCCCAGCATTTT. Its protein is CASSLGQGGNQPQHF.

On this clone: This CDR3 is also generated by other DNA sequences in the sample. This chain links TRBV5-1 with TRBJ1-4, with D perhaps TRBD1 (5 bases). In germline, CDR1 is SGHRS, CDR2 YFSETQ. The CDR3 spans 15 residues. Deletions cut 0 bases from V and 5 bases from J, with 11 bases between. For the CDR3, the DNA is TGCGCCAGCAGCTTGGACGGGGGGGAGAATGAAAAACTGTTTTTT. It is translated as CASSLDGGENEKLFF. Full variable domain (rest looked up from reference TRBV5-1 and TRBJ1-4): KAGVTQTPRYLIKTRGQQVTLSCSPISGHRSVSWYQQTPGQGLQFLFEYFSETQRNKGNFPGRFSGRQFSNSRSEMNVSTLELGDSALYLCASSLDGGENEKLFFGSGTQLSVL.

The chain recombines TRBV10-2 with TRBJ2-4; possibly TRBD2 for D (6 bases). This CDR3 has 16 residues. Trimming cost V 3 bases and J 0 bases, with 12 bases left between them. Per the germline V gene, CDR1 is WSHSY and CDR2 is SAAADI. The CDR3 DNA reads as TGCGCCAGCAGTGACTGGGGGGTGCAAGCCAAAAACATTCAGTACTTC. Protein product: CASSDWGVQAKNIQYF.

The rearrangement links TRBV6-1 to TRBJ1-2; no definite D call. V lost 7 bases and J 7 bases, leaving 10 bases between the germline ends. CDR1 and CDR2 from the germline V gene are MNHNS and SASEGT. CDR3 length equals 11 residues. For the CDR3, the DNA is TGTGCCAGCACCAGGAATCGTGGCTACACCTTC. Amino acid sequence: CASTRNRGYTF.

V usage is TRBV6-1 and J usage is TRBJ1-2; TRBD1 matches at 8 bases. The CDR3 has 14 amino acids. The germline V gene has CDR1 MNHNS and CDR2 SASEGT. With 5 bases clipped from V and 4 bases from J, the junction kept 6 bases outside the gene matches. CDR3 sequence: CASSPGGRVYGYTF. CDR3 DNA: TGTGCCAGCAGTCCAGGGGGCAGGGTCTATGGCTACACCTTC.

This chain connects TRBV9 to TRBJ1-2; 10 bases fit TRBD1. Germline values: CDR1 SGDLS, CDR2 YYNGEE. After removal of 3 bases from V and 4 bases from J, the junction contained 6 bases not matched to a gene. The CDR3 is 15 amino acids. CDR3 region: CASSADRGAFYGYTF. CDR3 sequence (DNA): TGTGCCAGCAGCGCGGACAGGGGGGCTTTCTATGGCTACACCTTC. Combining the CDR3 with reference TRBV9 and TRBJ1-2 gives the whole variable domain DSGVTQTPKHLITATGQRVTLRCSPRSGDLSVYWYQQSLDQGLQFLIQYYNGEERAKGNILERFSAQQFPDLHSELNLSSLELGDSALYFCASSADRGAFYGYTFGSGTRLTVV.

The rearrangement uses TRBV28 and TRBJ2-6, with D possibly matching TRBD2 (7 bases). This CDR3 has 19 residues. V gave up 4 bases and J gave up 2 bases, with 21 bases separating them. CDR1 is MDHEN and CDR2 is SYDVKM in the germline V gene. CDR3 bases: TGTGCCAGCAGTTCACGTCGGGGGAGGGGGGCTCCTGGGGCCAACGTCCTGACTTTC. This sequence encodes CASSSRRGRGAPGANVLTF. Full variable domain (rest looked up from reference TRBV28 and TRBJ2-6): DVKVTQSSRYLVKRTGEKVFLECVQDMDHENMFWYRQDPGLGLRLIYFSYDVKMKEKGDIPEGYSVSREKKERFSLILESASTNQTSMYLCASSSRRGRGAPGANVLTFGAGSRLTVL.

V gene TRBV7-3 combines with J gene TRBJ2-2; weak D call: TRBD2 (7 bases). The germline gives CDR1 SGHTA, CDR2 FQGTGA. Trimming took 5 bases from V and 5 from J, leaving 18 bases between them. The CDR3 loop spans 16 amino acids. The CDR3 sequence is CASSPRGRGGTGELFF. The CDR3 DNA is TGTGCCAGCAGCCCCCGGGGGAGGGGGGGTACCGGGGAGCTGTTTTTT. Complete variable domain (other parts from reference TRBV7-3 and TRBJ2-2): GAGVSQTPSNKVTEKGKYVELRCDPISGHTALYWYRQSLGQGPEFLIYFQGTGAADDSGLPNDRFFAVRPEGSVSTLKIQRTERGDSAVYLCASSPRGRGGTGELFFGEGSRLTVL.

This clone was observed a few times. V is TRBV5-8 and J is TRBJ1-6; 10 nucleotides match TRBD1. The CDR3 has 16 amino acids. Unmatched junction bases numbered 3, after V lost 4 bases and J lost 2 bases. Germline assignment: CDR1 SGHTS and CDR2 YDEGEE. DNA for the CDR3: TGTGCCAGCAGCCTTGGGACAGGGGCCTATAATTCACCCCTCCACTTT. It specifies CASSLGTGAYNSPLHF.

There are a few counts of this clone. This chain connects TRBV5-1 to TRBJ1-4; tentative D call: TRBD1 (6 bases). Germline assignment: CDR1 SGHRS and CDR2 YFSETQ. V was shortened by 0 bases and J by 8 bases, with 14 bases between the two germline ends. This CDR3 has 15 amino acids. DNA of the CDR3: TGCGCCAGCAGCTTGGAATACAGGGTTGGAGAAAAACTGTTTTTT. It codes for CASSLEYRVGEKLFF.

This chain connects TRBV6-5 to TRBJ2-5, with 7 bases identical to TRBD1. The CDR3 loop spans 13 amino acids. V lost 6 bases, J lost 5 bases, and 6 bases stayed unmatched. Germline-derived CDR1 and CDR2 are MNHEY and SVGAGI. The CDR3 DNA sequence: TGTGCCAGCAGATTGACAGGGACGGAGACCCAGTACTTC. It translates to CASRLTGTETQYF.

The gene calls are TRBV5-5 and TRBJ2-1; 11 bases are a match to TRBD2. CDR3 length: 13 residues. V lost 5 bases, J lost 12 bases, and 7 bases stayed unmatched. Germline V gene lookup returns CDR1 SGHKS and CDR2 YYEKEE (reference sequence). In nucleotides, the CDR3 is TGTGCCAGCAGGACTAGCGGGACCAGCGGGCAGTTCTTC. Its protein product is CASRTSGTSGQFF.

Here the CDR3 DNA reads TGTGCCAGCAGTTTATCGGGCGCAGGGTCACCCCTCCACTTT. It is translated as CASSLSGAGSPLHF. The chain joins TRBV28 to TRBJ1-6, with D perhaps TRBD1 (5 bases). V lost 1 base, J lost 10 bases, and 11 bases lay in between. The CDR3 sequence is 14 residues long. Germline CDR1 MDHEN, CDR2 SYDVKM.

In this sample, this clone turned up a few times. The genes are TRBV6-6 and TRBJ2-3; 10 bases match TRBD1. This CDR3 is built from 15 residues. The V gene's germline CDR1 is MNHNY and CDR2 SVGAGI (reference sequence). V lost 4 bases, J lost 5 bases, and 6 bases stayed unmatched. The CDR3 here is CASSFMDRGGDTQYF. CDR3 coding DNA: TGTGCCAGCAGTTTTATGGACAGGGGGGGAGATACGCAGTATTTT.

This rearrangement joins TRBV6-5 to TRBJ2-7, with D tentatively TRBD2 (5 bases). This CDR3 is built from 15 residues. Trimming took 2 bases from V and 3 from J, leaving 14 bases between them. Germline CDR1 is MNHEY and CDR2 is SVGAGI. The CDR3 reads CASSYREGGYYEQYF. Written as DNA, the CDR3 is TGTGCCAGCAGTTACCGTGAGGGCGGCTACTACGAGCAGTACTTC.

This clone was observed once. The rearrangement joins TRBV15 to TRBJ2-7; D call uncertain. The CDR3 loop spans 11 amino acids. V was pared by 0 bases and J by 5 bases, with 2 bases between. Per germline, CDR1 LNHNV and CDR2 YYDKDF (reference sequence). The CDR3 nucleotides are TGTGCCACCAGCAGAGATAACGAGCAGTACTTC. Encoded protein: CATSRDNEQYF.

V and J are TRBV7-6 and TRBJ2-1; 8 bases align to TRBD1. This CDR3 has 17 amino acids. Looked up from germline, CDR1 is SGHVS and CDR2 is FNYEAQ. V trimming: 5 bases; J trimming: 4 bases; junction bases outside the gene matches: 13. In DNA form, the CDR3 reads TGTGCCAGCAGCCCAAGCCCAGGGGGCAATAGGTACAATGAGCAGTTCTTC. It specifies CASSPSPGGNRYNEQFF.

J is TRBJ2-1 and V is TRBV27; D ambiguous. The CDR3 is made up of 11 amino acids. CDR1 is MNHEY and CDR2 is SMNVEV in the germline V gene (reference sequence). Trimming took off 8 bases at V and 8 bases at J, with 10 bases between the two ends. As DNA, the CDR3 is TGTGCCAGCGTGAGTCGCCATGAGCAGTTCTTC. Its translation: CASVSRHEQFF.

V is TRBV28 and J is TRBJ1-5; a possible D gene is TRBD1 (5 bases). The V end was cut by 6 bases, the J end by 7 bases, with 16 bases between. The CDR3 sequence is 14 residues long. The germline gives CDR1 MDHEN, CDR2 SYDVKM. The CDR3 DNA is TGTGCCAGCAGGGGGGGACCCCTTAGCCAGCCCCAGCATTTT. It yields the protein CASRGGPLSQPQHF.

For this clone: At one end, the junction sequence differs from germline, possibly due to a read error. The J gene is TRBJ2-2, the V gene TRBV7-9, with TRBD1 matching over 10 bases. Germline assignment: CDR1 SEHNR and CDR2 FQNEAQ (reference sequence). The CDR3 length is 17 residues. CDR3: CDSSRRGTGVETGELFF. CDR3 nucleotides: TGTGACAGCAGCCGCCGGGGGACAGGGGTAGAAACCGGGGAGCTGTTTTTT.

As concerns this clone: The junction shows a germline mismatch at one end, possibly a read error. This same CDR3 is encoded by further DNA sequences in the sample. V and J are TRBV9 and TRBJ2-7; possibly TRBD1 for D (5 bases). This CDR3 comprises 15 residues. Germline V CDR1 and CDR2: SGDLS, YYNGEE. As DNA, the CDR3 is TGTGCCAGCAGCTCCCAGGGCCACAGCTCCTACGAGCACTCCTTC. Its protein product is CASSSQGHSSYEHSF.

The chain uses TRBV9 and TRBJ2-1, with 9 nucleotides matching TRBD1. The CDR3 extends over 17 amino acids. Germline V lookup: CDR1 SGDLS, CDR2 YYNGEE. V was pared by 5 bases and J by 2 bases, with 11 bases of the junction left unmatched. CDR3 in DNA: TGTGCCAGCAGTAACCCCCCCGGGACAGGGACCTACAATGAGCAGTTCTTC. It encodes CASSNPPGTGTYNEQFF.

This CDR3 reads CASSLARGPGELFF. Written as DNA, the CDR3 is TGTGCCAGCAGCTTAGCCCGGGGTCCCGGGGAGCTGTTTTTT. The chain has TRBV13 and TRBJ2-2; possible D gene TRBD2, 5 bases. The CDR3 is made up of 14 amino acids. V lost 1 base, J lost 6 bases, and 9 bases lay in between. Per germline, CDR1 PRHDT and CDR2 FYEKMQ (reference sequence).

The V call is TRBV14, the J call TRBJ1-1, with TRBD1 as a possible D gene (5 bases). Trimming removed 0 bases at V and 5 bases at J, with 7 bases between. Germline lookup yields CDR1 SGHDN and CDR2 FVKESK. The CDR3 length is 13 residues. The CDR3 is CASSQDRTTEAFF. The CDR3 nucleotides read TGTGCCAGCAGCCAAGACCGGACAACTGAAGCTTTCTTT. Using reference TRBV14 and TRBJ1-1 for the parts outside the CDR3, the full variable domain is EAGVTQFPSHSVIEKGQTVTLRCDPISGHDNLYWYRRVMGKEIKFLLHFVKESKQDESGMPNNRFLAERTGGTYSTLKVQPAELEDSGVYFCASSQDRTTEAFFGQGTRLTVV.

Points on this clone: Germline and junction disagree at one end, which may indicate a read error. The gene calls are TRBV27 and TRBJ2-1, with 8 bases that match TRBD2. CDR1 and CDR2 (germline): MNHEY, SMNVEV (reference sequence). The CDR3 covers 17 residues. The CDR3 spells CVSSPLSIGREVWEQFF. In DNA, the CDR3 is TGTGTCAGCAGTCCCCTCTCCATCGGGAGGGAGGTTTGGGAGCAGTTCTTC.

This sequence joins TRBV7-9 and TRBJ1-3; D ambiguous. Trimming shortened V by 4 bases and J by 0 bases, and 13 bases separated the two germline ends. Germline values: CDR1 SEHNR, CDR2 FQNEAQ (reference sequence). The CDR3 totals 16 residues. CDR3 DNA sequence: TGTGCCAGCAGCTCCGGAGGGAAGTTCTCTGGAAACACCATATATTTT. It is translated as CASSSGGKFSGNTIYF.

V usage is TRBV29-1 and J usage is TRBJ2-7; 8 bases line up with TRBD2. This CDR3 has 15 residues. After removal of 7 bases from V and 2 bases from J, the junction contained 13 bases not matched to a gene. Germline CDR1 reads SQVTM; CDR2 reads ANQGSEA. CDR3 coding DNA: TGCAGCGCAAATAGAGGGACTAGTGGGACCTACGAGCAGTACTTC. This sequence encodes CSANRGTSGTYEQYF.

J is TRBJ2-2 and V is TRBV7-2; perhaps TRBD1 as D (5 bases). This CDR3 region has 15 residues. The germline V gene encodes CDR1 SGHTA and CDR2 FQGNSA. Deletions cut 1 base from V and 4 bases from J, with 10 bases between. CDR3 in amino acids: CASSLGRVGTGELFF. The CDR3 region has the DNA TGTGCCAGCAGCTTAGGCAGGGTGGGCACCGGGGAGCTGTTTTTT. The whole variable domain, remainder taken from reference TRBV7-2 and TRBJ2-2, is GAGVSQSPSNKVTEKGKDVELRCDPISGHTALYWYRQSLGQGLEFLIYFQGNSAPDKSGLPSDRFSAERTGGSVSTLTIQRTQQEDSAVYLCASSLGRVGTGELFFGEGSRLTVL.

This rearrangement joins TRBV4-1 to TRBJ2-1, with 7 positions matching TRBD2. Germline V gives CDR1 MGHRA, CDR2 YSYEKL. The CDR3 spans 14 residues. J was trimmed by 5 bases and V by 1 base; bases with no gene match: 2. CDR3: CASSQGLANNEQFF. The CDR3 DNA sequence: TGCGCCAGCAGCCAAGGACTAGCCAACAATGAGCAGTTCTTC.